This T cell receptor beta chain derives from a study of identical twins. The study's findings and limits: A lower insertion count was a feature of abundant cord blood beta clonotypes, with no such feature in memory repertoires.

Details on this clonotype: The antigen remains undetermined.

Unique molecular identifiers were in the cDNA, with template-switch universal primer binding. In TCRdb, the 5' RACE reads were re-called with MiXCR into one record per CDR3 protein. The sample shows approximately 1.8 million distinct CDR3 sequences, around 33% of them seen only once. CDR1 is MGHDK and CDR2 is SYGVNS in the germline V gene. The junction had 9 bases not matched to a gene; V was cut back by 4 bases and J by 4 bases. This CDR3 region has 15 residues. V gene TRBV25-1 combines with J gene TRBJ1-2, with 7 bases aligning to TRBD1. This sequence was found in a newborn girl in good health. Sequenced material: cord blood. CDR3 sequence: CASSAHYRDSYGYTF. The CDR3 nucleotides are TGTGCCAGCAGTGCCCATTACCGGGACAGCTATGGCTACACCTTC.